This paragraph reports one TCR beta chain. What it binds is not known. Treatment here: around 19 received Ad26.COV2.S at low or high dose, single or two shots; about 5 received placebo; per-sample allocation not given. Samples were taken on day 63 after the first vaccine or placebo injection. In Boston, an adult donor aged 18-55 years took part. This entry comes from a study of Ad26.COV2.S vaccination and SARS-CoV-2 variants. Trimming pared 0 bases from V and 3 bases from J, leaving 12 bases between. The CDR3 is 15 residues long. CDR1 SGHRS and CDR2 YFSETQ come from the germline V gene. The method was immunoSEQ multiplex PCR; TCRdb's version includes in-frame clones alone and lacks a portion of them. The table records roughly 510,000 clones, roughly 85% of them present only once. Study findings and constraints: Breadth of non-spike TCRs did not differ between vaccinees and placebo recipients. Possibly, TCR breadth and depth analyses underestimated total T cell responses.

This clonotype was obtained from a person between 18 and 65 years old who received the Ad26.COV2.S COVID-19 vaccine or a placebo. The sample was peripheral blood, taken in a trial of Ad26.COV2.S vaccine versus placebo. V usage is TRBV5-1 and J usage is TRBJ1-1; D ambiguous. This CDR3 reads CASSLAAGRDTEAFF. The CDR3 DNA reads TGCGCCAGCAGCTTGGCCGCGGGGAGGGACACTGAAGCTTTCTTT.